This T cell receptor beta chain emerged from a study of cytomegalovirus exposure and HLA in healthy donors. The CDR3 runs to 20 residues. Germline V lookup: CDR1 SGHRS, CDR2 YFSETQ. V trimming: 1 base; J trimming: 4 bases; junction bases outside the gene matches: 21. Both 60 Vbeta primers and 13 Jbeta primers went into the PCR. Assay: immunoSEQ multiplex PCR; the TCRdb copy retains only in-frame clones and omits some. The sample yields fewer than 200,000 clones, roughly nine tenths seen once. This sequence joins TRBV5-1 and TRBJ1-1, with 8 bases that match TRBD1. This clonotype was sampled from a girl under two years old in good health and CMV-seronegative. The specimen sequenced was PBMCs. The CDR3 nucleotides are TGCGCCAGCAGCTTGTCGACAGGGGTAAGGGCCCCGTCAGCTTTCACTGAAGCTTTCTTT. Its protein product is CASSLSTGVRAPSAFTEAFF.